The present T cell receptor (beta chain) was sequenced within a study of T-cell memory formation after mild COVID-19. Across the whole study: The TCR clusters were mostly specific to one donor.

From the 5' RACE reads, TCRdb called clonotypes with MiXCR, one entry per CDR3 protein. The table includes about 270,000 distinct CDR3 sequences, 15% to 20% detected once. Study-wide findings and caveats: Day 37-peaking second-wave clones had unconfirmed SARS-CoV-2 specificity. Later expanders leaned CD4+, whereas clones that contracted between day 15 and 85 were balanced CD4/CD8. Clones that contracted clustered mainly in CM and EM if CD4+ and in EMRA if CD8+.

This clonotype showed up just a few times. What it binds is unknown. Sequencing input: PBMCs or a T cell subset sorted from them (not recorded which). The receptor comes from a man aged 18 to 30 who had mild COVID-19 (a few samples of this study predate the infection). Cell type and time point are not known.

The CDR3 loop is CASSLGTSGAYEQYF. In DNA form, the CDR3 reads TGCGCCAGCAGCTTGGGGACTAGCGGGGCCTACGAGCAGTACTTC. The V gene is TRBV5-1, the J gene TRBJ2-7; 12 bases agree with TRBD2. This CDR3 spans 15 amino acids. V shed 0 bases, J shed 2 bases, and the junction held 0 bases outside the gene matches. Germline lookup yields CDR1 SGHRS and CDR2 YFSETQ.